Each of the 18 T cell receptor beta chains below was sequenced from the same sample in a study of T-cell reconstitution after alpha-beta-depleted transplantation in children. Unique molecular identifiers were built into the TCRbeta library. One entry per CDR3 protein results from TCRdb running MiXCR on the PCR reads. Among approximately 490,000 distinct CDR3 sequences listed, 8% to 11% were seen once. This specimen consisted of PBMCs, obtained before TCRalphabeta/CD19-depleted stem cell transplant. Receptor source: a child under 10 years old with inherited bone marrow failure, due to receive a stem cell transplant.

The V gene is TRBV29-1, the J gene TRBJ2-3; 16 bases fit TRBD2. The CDR3 is 19 residues long. The V and J ends lost 4 bases and 3 bases, in that order; junction bases with no gene match: 13. Germline loops: CDR1 SQVTM, CDR2 ANQGSEA. The CDR3 DNA sequence: TGCAGCGTTGGTCAACCCCCGGGACTAGCGGGAGGGCCGACAGATACGCAGTATTTT. Its protein is CSVGQPPGLAGGPTDTQYF.

Many counts were recorded for this clonotype. The genes are TRBV5-1 and TRBJ2-5; D not resolved. The CDR3 is made up of 12 amino acids. CDR1 is SGHRS, CDR2 YFSETQ, per germline. The V end was cut by 4 bases, the J end by 1 base, with 5 bases between. The CDR3 DNA sequence: TGCGCCAGCAGCCCAACCCAAGAGACCCAGTACTTC. Its protein is CASSPTQETQYF. The full variable domain, completed using reference TRBV5-1 and TRBJ2-5, is KAGVTQTPRYLIKTRGQQVTLSCSPISGHRSVSWYQQTPGQGLQFLFEYFSETQRNKGNFPGRFSGRQFSNSRSEMNVSTLELGDSALYLCASSPTQETQYFGPGTRLLVL.

Many counts were recorded for this clonotype. V and J are TRBV19 and TRBJ2-6; D is ambiguous. V was cut by 9 bases and J by 0 bases, with 6 bases left in between. Germline-derived CDR1 and CDR2 are LNHDA and SQIVND (reference sequence). The CDR3 contains 13 residues. The CDR3 sequence is CASRSSGANVLTF. The CDR3 DNA reads as TGTGCCAGCAGGAGCTCTGGGGCCAACGTCCTGACTTTC.

The V and J genes are TRBV7-2 and TRBJ1-1; D gene unclear. CDR1 and CDR2 from the germline V gene are SGHTA and FQGNSA. This CDR3 spans 13 amino acids. Between the trimmed V and J ends, which lost 5 bases and 4 bases, there was a span of 11 bases. CDR3 sequence (DNA): TGTGCCAGCAGCGTCGGACCGGTCACTGAAGCTTTCTTT. This gives the protein CASSVGPVTEAFF.

This clonotype came up a few times. The chain employs TRBV27 and TRBJ2-7; 10 bases fit TRBD1. Germline CDR1 reads MNHEY; CDR2 reads SMNVEV (reference sequence). The CDR3 contains 13 residues. V lost 6 bases, J lost 4 bases, and 3 bases stayed unmatched. For the CDR3, the DNA is TGTGCCAGCAGAGGGACAGGGGTATACGAGCAGTACTTC. This encodes CASRGTGVYEQYF.

Of note for this clonotype: This may stem from a read error, because a much larger clone lies one nucleotide away. V gene TRBV6-2 or TRBV6-3 combines with J gene TRBJ2-3; 9 bases match TRBD1. Germline-derived CDR1 and CDR2 are MNHEY and SVGEGT. This CDR3 comprises 17 residues. The junction had 7 bases not matched to a gene; V was cut back by 2 bases and J by 1 base. DNA for the CDR3: TGTGCCAGCAGTTACCCCTGGACAGGGGTTGGCACAGATACGCAGTATTTT. Translation gives CASSYPWTGVGTDTQYF.

This clonotype was recorded at least ten times. V gene TRBV4-3 combines with J gene TRBJ2-2; the D gene is possibly TRBD2 (5 bases). V lost 3 bases, J lost 3 bases, and 14 bases lay in between. Germline V gene lookup returns CDR1 LGHNA and CDR2 YSLEER. This CDR3 spans 16 amino acids. The CDR3 DNA sequence: TGCGCCAGCAGCCAGGGAGAGGGCCACTACACCGGGGAGCTGTTTTTT. This gives the protein CASSQGEGHYTGELFF.

This clonotype was picked up many times. The V call is TRBV12-3 or TRBV12-4, the J call TRBJ1-5; D is uncertain. Trimming pared 3 bases from V and 3 bases from J, leaving 6 bases between. The CDR3 consists of 13 residues. This chain's CDR3 is CASSFLLNQPQHF. The CDR3, as DNA: TGTGCCAGCAGTTTTCTCCTCAATCAGCCCCAGCATTTT.

In its sample, this clonotype was seen many times. The chain has TRBV25-1 and TRBJ2-3; 7 bases fit TRBD2. After removal of 1 base from V and 6 bases from J, the junction contained 13 bases not matched to a gene. Germline CDR1 MGHDK, CDR2 SYGVNS. This CDR3 spans 17 amino acids. Here the CDR3 reads CASSELIAGVHSDTQYF. CDR3 in DNA: TGTGCCAGCAGTGAATTGATTGCGGGAGTTCATTCGGATACGCAGTATTTT.

The table lists this clonotype with many counts. The chain has TRBV5-1 and TRBJ2-3; 9 bases line up with TRBD1. This CDR3 contains 16 residues. CDR1 and CDR2 (germline): SGHRS, YFSETQ. The V gene end was trimmed by 4 bases and the J gene end by 0 bases; junction bases not matched to a gene: 6. CDR3 amino acids: CASSLRTGASTDTQYF. In DNA, the CDR3 is TGCGCCAGCAGCCTGAGGACAGGGGCTAGCACAGATACGCAGTATTTT. Together with reference TRBV5-1 and TRBJ2-3, the CDR3 gives the full variable domain: KAGVTQTPRYLIKTRGQQVTLSCSPISGHRSVSWYQQTPGQGLQFLFEYFSETQRNKGNFPGRFSGRQFSNSRSEMNVSTLELGDSALYLCASSLRTGASTDTQYFGPGTRLTVL.

This clonotype was detected ten times or more. V is TRBV28 and J is TRBJ2-1; D is uncertain. CDR1 MDHEN and CDR2 SYDVKM come from the germline V gene. The CDR3 is 13 residues long. The V end lost 7 bases, the J end lost 6 bases, and 13 bases lay between the germline ends. CDR3 sequence reads: CASIGYPANEQFF. The CDR3 nucleotides read TGTGCCAGCATTGGTTACCCTGCCAATGAGCAGTTCTTC.

This clonotype was observed a handful of times. The genes are TRBV27 and TRBJ2-7; TRBD2 aligns across 14 bases. V was pared by 5 bases and J by 3 bases, with 15 bases of the junction left unmatched. The CDR3 loop spans 19 amino acids. CDR1 MNHEY and CDR2 SMNVEV come from the germline V gene (reference sequence). The CDR3 loop is CASSLRLAGGPQGLYEQYF. CDR3 nucleotide sequence: TGTGCCAGCAGTCTGAGACTAGCGGGAGGGCCGCAGGGACTCTACGAGCAGTACTTC.

To note about this clonotype: This may be a read error: a much more frequent sequence differs by one nucleotide. V is TRBV20-1 and J is TRBJ2-2, with 9 bases fitting TRBD2. Per germline, CDR1 DFQATT and CDR2 SNEGSKA (reference sequence). The CDR3 consists of 15 residues. The ends lost 3 bases at V and 7 bases at J; junction bases unmatched: 9. DNA of the CDR3: TGCAGTGCTAGCAGGGGACTAGCAGGGGGCGGGGAGCTGTTTTTT. It translates to CSASRGLAGGGELFF.

This clonotype was seen ten or more times. This chain uses TRBV20-1 with TRBJ2-7; weak D call: TRBD2 (6 bases). Germline V gene lookup returns CDR1 DFQATT and CDR2 SNEGSKA (reference sequence). V gave up 4 bases and J gave up 3 bases, with 16 bases separating them. CDR3 size: 14 residues. This CDR3 is CSAMGREVVYEQYF. CDR3 nucleotide sequence: TGCAGTGCTATGGGGCGGGAAGTAGTCTACGAGCAGTACTTC.

This clonotype has a handful of counts. The V call is TRBV20-1, the J call TRBJ1-1; D call uncertain. V dropped 1 base and J dropped 8 bases, with 23 bases sitting between them. The CDR3 totals 16 residues. Germline CDR1 DFQATT, CDR2 SNEGSKA (reference sequence). The CDR3 loop is CSARGGEKIFRREAFF. The CDR3 nucleotides read TGCAGTGCTAGAGGCGGTGAAAAAATTTTTAGACGGGAAGCTTTCTTT.

The sample holds many counts of this clonotype. This rearrangement joins TRBV4-3 to TRBJ2-5, with a possible D match to TRBD1 (6 bases). CDR1 is LGHNA and CDR2 is YSLEER in the germline V gene. The ends were cut back, 6 bases at V and 5 bases at J, with 19 bases in the middle. CDR3 size: 15 residues. CDR3 DNA: TGCGCCAGCAGTAGAACAGGGTCCCCGTTTGAGACCCAGTACTTC. Translated, it gives CASSRTGSPFETQYF.

This clonotype was counted at least ten times. The CDR3 nucleotides are TGTGCCAGCAGCTCCCCTGGGACTAGCGGGAGTAGGTACGAGCAGTACTTC. Its protein product is CASSSPGTSGSRYEQYF. The J gene is TRBJ2-7, the V gene TRBV7-2, with 14 bases fitting TRBD2. This CDR3 spans 17 amino acids. CDR1 and CDR2 from the germline V gene are SGHTA and FQGNSA. V was pared by 4 bases and J by 4 bases, with 9 bases of the junction left unmatched.

In its sample, this clonotype was seen many times. V usage is TRBV27 and J usage is TRBJ2-3, with D possibly being TRBD2 (6 bases). CDR3 size: 15 residues. V was cut by 2 bases and J by 5 bases, with 14 bases left in between. CDR1 is MNHEY, CDR2 SMNVEV, per germline (reference sequence). The CDR3 DNA is TGTGCCAGCAGTTTAACGGGGGAGGTAGGAGATACGCAGTATTTT. Protein product: CASSLTGEVGDTQYF.